The rows below give T cell receptor beta chains drawn from one sample of a study of IL-17A CD8 T cells in psoriatic arthritis synovium. Profiled with immunoSEQ multiplex PCR; TCRdb holds only in-frame clones, not every one. The sample yields 1,500 to 2,500 clones, less than 75% seen once. The sequencing input was IL-17A+ (IFN-gamma+/-) memory CD8+ T cells from synovial fluid. The receptors shown here come from a human donor with psoriatic arthritis. Both conserved end residues are part of each CDR3. D genes are given only for firm matches. Size values are once, few and many counts, or a class for expanded clones, and some rows have none.

D gene: TRBD2
V gene: TRBV6-1
J gene: TRBJ2-3
clone size: few
CDR3 protein: CASSEIAGATDTQYF
CDR3 DNA: TGTGCCAGCAGTGAAATAGCGGGAGCCACAGATACGCAGTATTTT

D gene: NA
V gene: TRBV2
J gene: TRBJ2-5
clone size: NA
CDR3 protein: CASRSEAGGFQETQYF
CDR3 DNA: TGTGCCAGCAGGAGTGAAGCGGGCGGATTCCAAGAGACCCAGTACTTC

D gene: NA
V gene: TRBV5-1
J gene: TRBJ2-1
clone size: NA
CDR3 protein: CASSLVGGGQGNEQFF
CDR3 DNA: TGCGCCAGCAGCTTGGTTGGGGGAGGGCAGGGGAATGAGCAGTTCTTC

D gene: NA
V gene: TRBV30
J gene: TRBJ1-1
clone size: NA
CDR3 protein: CAWSLGAEAFF
CDR3 DNA: TGTGCCTGGAGTCTTGGGGCTGAAGCTTTCTTT

D gene: NA
V gene: TRBV10-2
J gene: TRBJ2-7
clone size: large
CDR3 protein: CATASAIPYEQYF
CDR3 DNA: TGCGCCACCGCCTCAGCGATTCCCTACGAGCAGTACTTC

D gene: NA
V gene: TRBV4-1
J gene: TRBJ2-1
clone size: NA
CDR3 protein: CASSQERTIVGEQFF
CDR3 DNA: TGCGCCAGCAGCCAAGAGCGGACTATTGTCGGTGAGCAGTTCTTC

D gene: NA
V gene: TRBV27
J gene: TRBJ2-3
clone size: NA
CDR3 protein: CASRNRLGGDTQYF
CDR3 DNA: TGTGCCAGCAGAAACAGACTAGGAGGAGATACGCAGTATTTT

D gene: NA
V gene: TRBV30
J gene: TRBJ1-1
clone size: NA
CDR3 protein: CAWSAPGGGDTEAFF
CDR3 DNA: TGTGCCTGGAGTGCCCCGGGGGGTGGGGACACTGAAGCTTTCTTT

D gene: NA
V gene: TRBV14
J gene: TRBJ1-2
clone size: few
CDR3 protein: CASSQIKQTNYGYTF
CDR3 DNA: TGTGCCAGCAGCCAAATAAAACAGACTAACTATGGCTACACCTTC

D gene: NA
V gene: TRBV6-4
J gene: TRBJ2-3
clone size: NA
CDR3 protein: CASSAEARDTQYF
CDR3 DNA: TGTGCCAGCAGCGCGGAGGCGCGGGATACGCAGTATTTT

D gene: TRBD1
V gene: TRBV19
J gene: TRBJ2-6
clone size: NA
CDR3 protein: CASTDRDVSGANVLTF
CDR3 DNA: TGTGCCAGTACTGACAGGGACGTCTCTGGGGCCAACGTCCTGACTTTC

D gene: TRBD2
V gene: TRBV6-4
J gene: TRBJ2-2
clone size: NA
CDR3 protein: CASSDRAGDDTGELFF
CDR3 DNA: TGTGCCAGCAGTGATAGAGCGGGAGACGACACCGGGGAGCTGTTTTTT

D gene: NA
V gene: TRBV7-9
J gene: TRBJ2-1
clone size: NA
CDR3 protein: CASSLAVYRANEQFF
CDR3 DNA: TGTGCCAGCAGCTTAGCGGTGTATCGGGCCAATGAGCAGTTCTTC

D gene: NA
V gene: TRBV4-2
J gene: TRBJ2-1
clone size: NA
CDR3 protein: CASSQDIHHYNEQFF
CDR3 DNA: TGTGCCAGCAGCCAAGATATCCATCACTACAATGAGCAGTTCTTC

D gene: TRBD1
V gene: TRBV6-1
J gene: TRBJ1-6
clone size: NA
CDR3 protein: CASSEAAGTGSSPLHF
CDR3 DNA: TGTGCCAGCAGTGAAGCCGCCGGGACAGGGAGTTCACCCCTCCACTTT

D gene: TRBD2
V gene: TRBV2
J gene: TRBJ2-2
clone size: NA
CDR3 protein: CASSEGGLRTNTGELFF
CDR3 DNA: TGTGCCAGCAGTGAAGGGGGACTACGAACGAACACCGGGGAGCTGTTTTTT

D gene: NA
V gene: TRBV29-1
J gene: TRBJ2-1
clone size: few
CDR3 protein: CSVGQGGYNEQFF
CDR3 DNA: TGCAGCGTTGGGCAGGGGGGGTACAATGAGCAGTTCTTC

D gene: TRBD2
V gene: TRBV19
J gene: TRBJ2-1
clone size: once
CDR3 protein: CASSSDGRASYNEQFF
CDR3 DNA: TGTGCCAGTAGTTCTGACGGGAGGGCCTCCTACAATGAGCAGTTCTTC

D gene: TRBD1
V gene: TRBV13
J gene: TRBJ2-5
clone size: few
CDR3 protein: CASSLGRGQGLETQYF
CDR3 DNA: TGTGCCAGCAGCTTAGGTCGGGGACAGGGGCTCGAGACCCAGTACTTC

D gene: NA
V gene: TRBV27
J gene: TRBJ2-7
clone size: NA
CDR3 protein: CASSELGTSYEQYF
CDR3 DNA: TGTGCCAGCAGCGAGTTGGGGACATCCTACGAGCAGTACTTC

D gene: TRBD2
V gene: TRBV2
J gene: TRBJ2-1
clone size: NA
CDR3 protein: CASSRLAGAPHNEQFF
CDR3 DNA: TGTGCCAGCAGTAGACTAGCGGGAGCCCCACACAATGAGCAGTTCTTC

D gene: TRBD2
V gene: TRBV6-4
J gene: TRBJ2-1
clone size: NA
CDR3 protein: CASSEKREGHDEQFF
CDR3 DNA: TGTGCCAGCAGTGAAAAGCGGGAGGGCCACGATGAGCAGTTCTTC

D gene: NA
V gene: TRBV4-3
J gene: TRBJ1-2
clone size: NA
CDR3 protein: CASSQYFGGRVGYTF
CDR3 DNA: TGCGCCAGCAGCCAATATTTCGGGGGGCGAGTCGGCTACACCTTC

D gene: NA
V gene: TRBV10-3
J gene: TRBJ2-1
clone size: once
CDR3 protein: CAISESREGGNEQFF
CDR3 DNA: TGTGCCATCAGTGAGTCGAGGGAAGGGGGCAATGAGCAGTTCTTC

D gene: NA
V gene: TRBV19
J gene: TRBJ1-1
clone size: NA
CDR3 protein: CASSRGTGRIVPEAFF
CDR3 DNA: TGTGCCAGTAGTCGCGGCACAGGACGGATTGTACCTGAAGCTTTCTTT

D gene: TRBD2
V gene: TRBV6-4
J gene: TRBJ2-3
clone size: NA
CDR3 protein: CASRTVAGASDTQYF
CDR3 DNA: TGTGCCAGCAGGACCGTAGCGGGAGCGTCAGATACGCAGTATTTT

D gene: NA
V gene: TRBV5-5
J gene: TRBJ2-5
clone size: NA
CDR3 protein: CASSLDGNQETQYF
CDR3 DNA: TGTGCCAGCAGCTTGGACGGGAACCAAGAGACCCAGTACTTC

D gene: TRBD2
V gene: TRBV15
J gene: TRBJ2-7
clone size: NA
CDR3 protein: CATSRDFSGGANEQYF
CDR3 DNA: TGTGCCACCAGCAGAGATTTTTCGGGAGGGGCAAACGAGCAGTACTTC

D gene: TRBD2
V gene: TRBV10-2
J gene: TRBJ2-1
clone size: NA
CDR3 protein: CASSANPPGTSGNNEQFF
CDR3 DNA: TGCGCCAGCAGTGCGAACCCCCCCGGGACTAGCGGAAACAATGAGCAGTTCTTC

D gene: TRBD2
V gene: TRBV7-9
J gene: TRBJ2-1
clone size: NA
CDR3 protein: CASSAAFGLALNEQFF
CDR3 DNA: TGTGCCAGCAGCGCTGCTTTCGGACTAGCGTTAAATGAGCAGTTCTTC

D gene: TRBD2
V gene: TRBV6-4
J gene: TRBJ2-2
clone size: NA
CDR3 protein: CASSPTSGSGTGELFF
CDR3 DNA: TGTGCCAGCAGCCCGACTAGCGGGAGTGGGACCGGGGAGCTGTTTTTT

D gene: NA
V gene: TRBV6-4
J gene: TRBJ2-1
clone size: NA
CDR3 protein: CASSDSSGSYNEQFF
CDR3 DNA: TGTGCCAGCAGTGACTCTAGCGGCTCCTACAATGAGCAGTTCTTC

D gene: NA
V gene: TRBV6-4
J gene: TRBJ2-3
clone size: NA
CDR3 protein: CASSAGPDTDTQYF
CDR3 DNA: TGTGCCAGCAGTGCGGGCCCCGACACAGATACGCAGTATTTT

D gene: NA
V gene: TRBV7-8
J gene: TRBJ2-5
clone size: NA
CDR3 protein: CASSFYQRQAETQYF
CDR3 DNA: TGTGCCAGCAGCTTCTATCAAAGACAGGCGGAGACCCAGTACTTC

D gene: NA
V gene: TRBV27
J gene: TRBJ2-1
clone size: NA
CDR3 protein: CASSFLQGINEQFF
CDR3 DNA: TGTGCCAGCAGTTTCCTACAGGGTATCAATGAGCAGTTCTTC

D gene: TRBD2
V gene: TRBV6-5
J gene: TRBJ2-5
clone size: NA
CDR3 protein: CASSPLAGKETQYF
CDR3 DNA: TGTGCCAGCAGTCCCCTAGCGGGGAAAGAGACCCAGTACTTC

D gene: TRBD2
V gene: TRBV4-2
J gene: TRBJ2-1
clone size: NA
CDR3 protein: CASSQDASGYNEQFF
CDR3 DNA: TGTGCCAGCAGCCAAGACGCTAGCGGCTACAATGAGCAGTTCTTC

D gene: TRBD1
V gene: TRBV29-1
J gene: TRBJ2-5
clone size: NA
CDR3 protein: CSVGTGTGGETQYF
CDR3 DNA: TGCAGCGTCGGAACCGGGACAGGGGGAGAGACCCAGTACTTC

D gene: NA
V gene: TRBV5-1
J gene: TRBJ2-7
clone size: few
CDR3 protein: CASSQVPSYEQYF
CDR3 DNA: TGCGCCAGCAGCCAGGTGCCCTCCTACGAGCAGTACTTC

D gene: NA
V gene: TRBV5-6
J gene: TRBJ2-6
clone size: NA
CDR3 protein: CASSFAFSGANVLTF
CDR3 DNA: TGTGCCAGCAGCTTCGCGTTCTCTGGGGCCAACGTCCTGACTTTC

D gene: NA
V gene: TRBV6-9
J gene: TRBJ1-5
clone size: NA
CDR3 protein: CASSLWASNQPQHF
CDR3 DNA: TGTGCCAGCAGTCTGTGGGCTAGCAATCAGCCCCAGCATTTT

D gene: NA
V gene: TRBV7-2
J gene: TRBJ2-5
clone size: NA
CDR3 protein: CASSLWAEGGETQYF
CDR3 DNA: TGTGCCAGCAGCTTATGGGCGGAGGGGGGAGAGACCCAGTACTTC

D gene: NA
V gene: TRBV6-5
J gene: TRBJ1-3
clone size: few
CDR3 protein: CASSGLSSGNTIYF
CDR3 DNA: TGTGCCAGCAGCGGTCTGAGCTCTGGAAACACCATATATTTT

D gene: NA
V gene: TRBV4-2
J gene: TRBJ2-2
clone size: few
CDR3 protein: CASSSSTPDHTGELFF
CDR3 DNA: TGTGCCAGCAGCTCTTCGACTCCGGATCACACCGGGGAGCTGTTTTTT

D gene: NA
V gene: TRBV27
J gene: TRBJ1-3
clone size: NA
CDR3 protein: CASSLPLDSSPSSSGNTIYF
CDR3 DNA: TGTGCCAGCAGTTTGCCCCTGGACAGTAGCCCGAGTAGCTCTGGAAACACCATATATTTT

D gene: NA
V gene: TRBV11-3
J gene: TRBJ2-3
clone size: NA
CDR3 protein: CASRDTGEVDTQYF
CDR3 DNA: TGTGCCAGCAGGGACACGGGGGAGGTGGATACGCAGTATTTT

D gene: TRBD2
V gene: TRBV9
J gene: TRBJ2-7
clone size: once
CDR3 protein: CASSVDPSGGSSYEQYF
CDR3 DNA: TGTGCCAGCAGCGTAGATCCTAGCGGGGGGAGCTCCTACGAGCAGTACTTC

D gene: TRBD2
V gene: TRBV27
J gene: TRBJ2-7
clone size: NA
CDR3 protein: CASSPYPGLAVRASYEQYF
CDR3 DNA: TGTGCCAGCAGTCCGTATCCGGGACTAGCGGTCCGGGCGTCCTACGAGCAGTACTTC

D gene: NA
V gene: TRBV7-3
J gene: TRBJ2-7
clone size: NA
CDR3 protein: CASSLIPSSYEQYF
CDR3 DNA: TGTGCCAGCAGCTTAATCCCTAGCTCCTACGAGCAGTACTTC

D gene: NA
V gene: TRBV27
J gene: TRBJ2-7
clone size: large
CDR3 protein: CASSLNSYEQYF
CDR3 DNA: TGTGCCAGCAGTTTAAACTCCTACGAGCAGTACTTC

D gene: NA
V gene: TRBV9
J gene: TRBJ2-3
clone size: few
CDR3 protein: CASSGRAEDTQYF
CDR3 DNA: TGTGCCAGCAGCGGGAGGGCGGAAGATACGCAGTATTTT

D gene: NA
V gene: TRBV19
J gene: TRBJ1-1
clone size: NA
CDR3 protein: CASSTGRYNTEAFF
CDR3 DNA: TGTGCCAGTAGTACGGGACGGTATAACACTGAAGCTTTCTTT

D gene: NA
V gene: TRBV15
J gene: TRBJ2-7
clone size: NA
CDR3 protein: CVTSSGASYEQYF
CDR3 DNA: TGTGTCACCAGCAGTGGGGCTAGCTACGAGCAGTACTTC